This T cell receptor (beta chain) stems from a study of shared clonotypes between healthy human individuals. Study observations and caveats: When compared with the clonotypes that were shared by all four sorted-subset donors, the non-shared clonotypes turned out to have lower generation probabilities. The researchers took only blood, and tissue repertoires probably look different. The study generally estimated greater richness for naive than memory subsets.

Losses at the gene ends were 6 bases for V and 4 bases for J; bases not matched to a gene: 19. This CDR3 has 21 amino acids. Germline V gene sequence: CDR1 SNHLY, CDR2 FYNNEI. The data were produced by immunoSEQ multiplex PCR, yet TCRdb's version contains in-frame clones alone and is incomplete. Altogether about 2.4 million clones are present, approximately 94% being singletons, with the ten largest covering around 0.15%. As to this clone: What it binds is unknown.

The investigators split CD4+ cells into a CD45RA+ naive subset and a CD45RA-negative memory subset. This clonotype was sampled from a man in his late teens or twenties in good health. The sequencing input was naive CD4+ T cells sorted from blood. Subset noted: CD45RA+ positively selected. The J gene is TRBJ2-1, the V gene TRBV2; 15 bases fit TRBD2. The CDR3 loop is CASSAFPGLAGGPFGYNEQFF. As DNA, the CDR3 is TGTGCCAGCAGCGCATTTCCGGGACTAGCGGGGGGACCGTTCGGGTACAATGAGCAGTTCTTC.